The clone carrying this TCR beta chain has at least ten counts. This record comes from a study of T cells in Graves' hyperthyroidism and ophthalmopathy. RNA transcripts served as the template for amplifying TCR beta CDR3 regions. When the TCR CDR3 underwent first-round RT-PCR, the HTBI primer set was used. TCRdb re-derived calls from the multiplex PCR reads in MiXCR, one entry per CDR3 protein. Of 750,000 to 950,000 distinct CDR3 sequences in the sample, around 39% were seen once. Germline values: CDR1 SEHNR, CDR2 FQNEAQ (reference sequence). This CDR3 is built from 15 residues. The J segment lost 4 bases and the V segment lost 5 bases, leaving 5 bases of the junction unmatched.

Sequencing input: blood. V gene TRBV7-9 combines with J gene TRBJ2-7; 13 bases match TRBD2. The sequence was obtained from a young man with Graves' hyperthyroidism. The CDR3 DNA reads TGTGCCAGCAGCAGCCGGACTAGCGGGAGTTACGAGCAGTACTTC. Protein: CASSSRTSGSYEQYF.